One sample yielded the 27 T cell receptor beta chains listed below, sequenced in a study of blood T cell repertoires in COVID-19. Assay: immunoSEQ multiplex PCR; the TCRdb copy retains only in-frame clones and omits some. The table includes 200,000 to 300,000 clones, 75% to 90% detected once. Sequencing used PBMCs or T cells enriched from blood (not recorded which). These TCRs come from a woman aged 40 to 49 with acute COVID-19.

The chain couples TRBV19 to TRBJ2-1; 10 bases agree with TRBD2. The germline CDR1 and CDR2 sequences are LNHDA and SQIVND (reference sequence). There are 20 residues in the CDR3. V was pared by 6 bases and J by 4 bases, with 21 bases of the junction left unmatched. The CDR3 reads CASSISGTSFLAGVYNEQFF. CDR3 nucleotide sequence: TGTGCCAGTAGCATCAGTGGGACCTCTTTTCTAGCGGGAGTTTACAATGAGCAGTTCTTC.

V and J are TRBV7-9 and TRBJ1-5, with 7 nucleotides matching TRBD1. Looked up from germline, CDR1 is SEHNR and CDR2 is FQNEAQ (reference sequence). J was trimmed by 4 bases and V by 5 bases; bases with no gene match: 8. The CDR3 has 15 residues. The CDR3 nucleotides are TGTGCCAGCAGCCCGGGGCAGGGGGGAAATCAGCCCCAGCATTTT. This encodes CASSPGQGGNQPQHF.

The chain employs TRBV7-2 and TRBJ2-5; 8 bases map to TRBD2. The J segment lost 6 bases and the V segment lost 5 bases, leaving 11 bases of the junction unmatched. The CDR3 has 15 amino acids. Looked up from germline, CDR1 is SGHTA and CDR2 is FQGNSA. The CDR3 is CASSQKAGVGQTQYF. The DNA of the CDR3 is TGTGCCAGCAGCCAAAAAGCGGGAGTTGGACAGACCCAGTACTTC.

As DNA, the CDR3 is TGTGCCAGCAGGAGACAGGGGGCCGGGACCCAGTACTTC. Its translation: CASRRQGAGTQYF. J is TRBJ2-5 and V is TRBV6-5, with 10 bases fitting TRBD1. V shed 6 bases, J shed 7 bases, and the junction held 5 bases outside the gene matches. The CDR3 spans 13 residues. In germline, CDR1 is MNHEY, CDR2 SVGAGI.

The J gene is TRBJ2-7, the V gene TRBV7-8; 11 nucleotides match TRBD2. CDR1 and CDR2 from the germline V gene are SGHVS and FQNEAQ. This CDR3 comprises 14 residues. The V gene end was trimmed by 5 bases and the J gene end by 4 bases; junction bases not matched to a gene: 4. In nucleotides, the CDR3 is TGTGCCAGCAGCGTGACTAGCGGGGAATACGAGCAGTACTTC. Translation gives CASSVTSGEYEQYF. The full variable domain, rest sourced from reference TRBV7-8 and TRBJ2-7, is GAGVSQSPRYKVAKRGQDVALRCDPISGHVSLFWYQQALGQGPEFLTYFQNEAQLDKSGLPSDRFFAERPEGSVSTLKIQRTQQEDSAVYLCASSVTSGEYEQYFGPGTRLTVT.

The chain couples TRBV29-1 to TRBJ2-1, with 7 nucleotides matching TRBD2. The CDR3 has 14 residues. With 4 bases clipped from V and 1 base from J, the junction kept 4 bases outside the gene matches. Germline loops: CDR1 SQVTM, CDR2 ANQGSEA. CDR3 sequence reads: CSVVPAGSYNEQFF. CDR3 sequence (DNA): TGCAGCGTTGTTCCAGCGGGATCCTACAATGAGCAGTTCTTC.

The V call is TRBV3-1 (or the pseudogene TRBV3-2), the J call TRBJ2-1, with TRBD1 matching 10 bases. Germline V gene lookup returns CDR1 LGHDT and CDR2 YNNKEL (reference sequence). Trimming cost V 3 bases and J 5 bases; bases outside gene matches: 1. The CDR3 is 14 residues long. The CDR3, as DNA: TGTGCCAGCAGCCATGGGACAGGGGACAATGAGCAGTTCTTC. Translation: CASSHGTGDNEQFF.

The gene calls are TRBV6-6 and TRBJ2-5, with D unclear. The V gene's germline CDR1 is MNHNY and CDR2 SVGAGI (reference sequence). Between the trimmed V and J ends, which lost 0 bases and 5 bases, there was a span of 16 bases. This CDR3 region has 16 residues. CDR3 protein: CASSYSQRGQRETQYF. CDR3 in DNA: TGTGCCAGCAGTTACTCACAAAGAGGCCAACGGGAGACCCAGTACTTC.

The chain carries TRBV12-3 or TRBV12-4 and TRBJ1-5; D is ambiguous. V gave up 7 bases and J gave up 3 bases, with 10 bases separating them. This CDR3 is built from 13 residues. This CDR3 reads CASTVRPNQPQHF. The CDR3 DNA sequence: TGTGCCAGCACGGTCAGGCCCAATCAGCCCCAGCATTTT.

The chain employs TRBV11-2 and TRBJ2-2; D might be TRBD2 (6 bases). Per germline, CDR1 SGHAT and CDR2 FQNNGV. The CDR3 is 16 amino acids. Trimming cost V 2 bases and J 0 bases, with 10 bases left between them. CDR3 coding DNA: TGTGCCAGCAGCTTAATGGCTAGCGCGAACACCGGGGAGCTGTTTTTT. Translated: CASSLMASANTGELFF.

The sample holds one count of this clone. The chain is built from TRBV4-1 and TRBJ1-5; D perhaps matches TRBD1 (5 bases). This CDR3 is 15 amino acids long. V lost 1 base to trimming and J lost 6 bases, with 13 bases between them. CDR1 MGHRA and CDR2 YSYEKL come from the germline V gene. CDR3 sequence: CASSQARDSSQPQHF. Here the CDR3 DNA reads TGCGCCAGCAGCCAAGCCAGGGACTCCTCTCAGCCCCAGCATTTT.

The chain links TRBV4-1 to TRBJ2-1; 10 nucleotides align to TRBD2. The V gene end was trimmed by 5 bases and the J gene end by 8 bases; junction bases not matched to a gene: 6. The CDR3 runs to 14 residues. CDR1 is MGHRA and CDR2 is YSYEKL in the germline V gene. In DNA, the CDR3 is TGCGCCAGCAGCAAGAGCGGGAGGGACGATGAGCAGTTCTTC. Translated, it gives CASSKSGRDDEQFF.

This chain's CDR3 is CASSQLGQSSYEQYF. In DNA, the CDR3 is TGCGCCAGCAGCCAATTAGGACAGAGCTCCTACGAGCAGTACTTC. The J gene is TRBJ2-7, the V gene TRBV4-1; D might be TRBD1 (6 bases). Per the germline V gene, CDR1 is MGHRA and CDR2 is YSYEKL. The CDR3 loop spans 15 amino acids. Trimming removed 2 bases from V and 0 bases from J, with 11 bases in between.

This chain joins TRBV2 and TRBJ1-5; weak D call: TRBD1 (6 bases). V lost 6 bases and J 4 bases, leaving 10 bases between the germline ends. Germline values: CDR1 SNHLY, CDR2 FYNNEI. The CDR3 totals 13 residues. CDR3 residues: CASRRDRNQPQHF. The CDR3 coding sequence is TGTGCCAGCAGGAGAGACAGGAATCAGCCCCAGCATTTT.

This sequence joins TRBV5-1 and TRBJ2-1, with 7 bases fitting TRBD2. J lost 2 bases, V lost 0 bases, and 8 bases had no gene match. Germline CDR1 reads SGHRS; CDR2 reads YFSETQ. CDR3 length: 17 residues. The chain's CDR3 is CASSLVGGSSTYNEQFF. Written as DNA, the CDR3 is TGCGCCAGCAGCTTGGTGGGCGGGAGTTCGACCTACAATGAGCAGTTCTTC.

This clone was recorded only once. This CDR3 is CASSLPGRAPDTQYF. The CDR3 DNA reads TGTGCCAGCAGCCTCCCCGGCAGGGCCCCAGATACGCAGTATTTT. V usage is TRBV4-2 and J usage is TRBJ2-3; the D gene is possibly TRBD1 (5 bases). The CDR3 totals 15 residues. Germline-derived CDR1 and CDR2 are LGHNA and YNFKEQ. V dropped 4 bases and J dropped 4 bases, with 15 bases sitting between them.

This clone was seen a single time. J is TRBJ1-6 and V is TRBV6-1; TRBD1 matches 8 bases. The J segment lost 7 bases and the V segment lost 6 bases, leaving 11 bases of the junction unmatched. The CDR3 totals 16 residues. Germline V gene lookup returns CDR1 MNHNS and CDR2 SASEGT. The chain's CDR3 is CASREQGGFGNSPLHF. CDR3 coding DNA: TGTGCCAGCAGAGAACAGGGGGGATTCGGGAATTCACCCCTCCACTTT.

The rearrangement links TRBV7-3 to TRBJ2-1; 8 bases map to TRBD2. Germline V lookup: CDR1 SGHTA, CDR2 FQGTGA. V gave up 5 bases and J gave up 8 bases; unmatched junction bases: 8. The CDR3 is 14 amino acids. The CDR3 loop reads CASSRAGDLYEQFF. In nucleotides, the CDR3 is TGTGCCAGCAGCCGAGCGGGAGATTTGTATGAGCAGTTCTTC.

CDR3 protein: CASGSLPGLDIRSTDTQYF. CDR3 coding DNA: TGTGCTAGTGGTTCGTTACCGGGACTAGACATTCGAAGCACAGATACGCAGTATTTT. The chain recombines TRBV12-5 with TRBJ2-3; 8 bases are shared with TRBD2. Germline V gene lookup returns CDR1 LGHNT and CDR2 FRNRAP. The V segment lost 4 bases and the J segment 0 bases; nucleotides outside the gene matches: 15. The CDR3 spans 19 residues. Full variable domain (remainder filled in from reference TRBV12-5 and TRBJ2-3): DARVTQTPRHKVTEMGQEVTMRCQPILGHNTVFWYRQTMMQGLELLAYFRNRAPLDDSGMPKDRFSAEMPDATLATLKIQPSEPRDSAVYFCASGSLPGLDIRSTDTQYFGPGTRLTVL.

The chain has TRBV11-2 and TRBJ2-1, with 11 bases lining up with TRBD2. The CDR3 consists of 16 residues. Germline lookup yields CDR1 SGHAT and CDR2 FQNNGV. With 0 bases clipped from V and 8 bases from J, the junction kept 6 bases outside the gene matches. The CDR3 DNA reads as TGTGCCAGCAGCTTAGATAGCGGGAGGGCCCAGGATGAGCAGTTCTTC. Amino acid sequence: CASSLDSGRAQDEQFF.

The chain links TRBV5-6 to TRBJ2-5; the D gene is possibly TRBD2 (6 bases). Trimming removed 4 bases at V and 1 base at J, with 8 bases between. Germline-derived CDR1 and CDR2 are SGHDT and YYEEEE. CDR3 length: 13 residues. The chain's CDR3 is CASSGRTQETQYF. Written as DNA, the CDR3 is TGTGCCAGCAGCGGGAGGACCCAAGAGACCCAGTACTTC.

The chain carries TRBV2 and TRBJ2-3; D ambiguous. CDR1 and CDR2 (germline): SNHLY, FYNNEI. Trimming pared 8 bases from V and 3 bases from J, leaving 15 bases between. The CDR3 has 14 amino acids. The CDR3 here is CASGYRTGTDTQYF. The CDR3 nucleotides read TGTGCCAGCGGATACAGAACCGGAACAGATACGCAGTATTTT. Drawing the rest from reference TRBV2 and TRBJ2-3, the complete variable domain is EPEVTQTPSHQVTQMGQEVILRCVPISNHLYFYWYRQILGQKVEFLVSFYNNEISEKSEIFDDQFSVERPDGSNFTLKIRSTKLEDSAMYFCASGYRTGTDTQYFGPGTRLTVL.

This chain joins TRBV21-1 and TRBJ2-1; the D call of TRBD2 is as the table states it, not checked on the DNA. TRBV21-1 is listed as a pseudogene. This CDR3 region has 16 residues. In DNA form, the CDR3 reads TGTGCCAGCAGCAAAGGTAGGACTCCAACCTACAATGAGCAGTTCTTC. Its protein is CASSKGRTPTYNEQFF.

The chain joins TRBV11-2 to TRBJ2-7; D may be TRBD1 (5 bases). V lost 3 bases, J lost 6 bases, and 9 bases lay in between. The CDR3 consists of 12 residues. The germline gives CDR1 SGHAT, CDR2 FQNNGV. The CDR3 is CASSFGAPEQYF. The CDR3 DNA sequence: TGTGCCAGCAGCTTTGGGGCCCCCGAGCAGTACTTC.

This chain links TRBV5-1 with TRBJ2-7, with 14 bases identical to TRBD2. The germline CDR1 and CDR2 sequences are SGHRS and YFSETQ. The CDR3 sequence is 16 residues long. Trimming cost V 4 bases and J 5 bases; bases outside gene matches: 8. The CDR3 DNA sequence: TGCGCCAGCAGCCTTAGATGGACTAGCGGGAGGAACGAGCAGTACTTC. It is translated as CASSLRWTSGRNEQYF. Drawing the rest from reference TRBV5-1 and TRBJ2-7, the complete variable domain is KAGVTQTPRYLIKTRGQQVTLSCSPISGHRSVSWYQQTPGQGLQFLFEYFSETQRNKGNFPGRFSGRQFSNSRSEMNVSTLELGDSALYLCASSLRWTSGRNEQYFGPGTRLTVT.

This clone occurred once. The V call is TRBV19, the J call TRBJ1-2, with TRBD1 matching 7 bases. The trim removed 7 bases at V and 2 bases at J, leaving 4 bases unmatched. This CDR3 spans 13 amino acids. Looked up from germline, CDR1 is LNHDA and CDR2 is SQIVND (reference sequence). The CDR3 is CASTLTGNYGYTF. In DNA, the CDR3 is TGTGCCAGTACCCTGACAGGGAACTATGGCTACACCTTC.

This clone was seen repeatedly, ten times or more. The chain carries TRBV25-1 and TRBJ1-1; no clear D gene. Germline V CDR1 and CDR2: MGHDK, SYGVNS. V gave up 3 bases and J gave up 0 bases, with 5 bases separating them. CDR3 size: 13 residues. This CDR3 is CASSDAVNTEAFF. In DNA form, the CDR3 reads TGTGCCAGCAGTGATGCGGTGAACACTGAAGCTTTCTTT.